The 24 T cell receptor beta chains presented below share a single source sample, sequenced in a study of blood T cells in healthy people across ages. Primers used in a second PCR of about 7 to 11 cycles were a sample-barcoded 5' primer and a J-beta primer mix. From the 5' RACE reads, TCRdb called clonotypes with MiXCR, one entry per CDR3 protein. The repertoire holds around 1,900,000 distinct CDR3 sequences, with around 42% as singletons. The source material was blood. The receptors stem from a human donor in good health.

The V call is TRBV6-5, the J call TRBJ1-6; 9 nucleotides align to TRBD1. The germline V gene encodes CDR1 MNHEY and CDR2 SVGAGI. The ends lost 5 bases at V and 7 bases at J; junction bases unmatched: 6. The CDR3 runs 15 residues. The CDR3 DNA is TGTGCCAGCAGTGGGCGAGGGACAGGGAATTCACCCCTCCACTTT. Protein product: CASSGRGTGNSPLHF.

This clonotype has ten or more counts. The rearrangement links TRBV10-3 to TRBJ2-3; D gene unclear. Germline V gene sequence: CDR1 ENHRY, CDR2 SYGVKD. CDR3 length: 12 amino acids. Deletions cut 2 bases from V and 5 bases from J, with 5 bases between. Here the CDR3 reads CAISEGEDTQYF. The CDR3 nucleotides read TGTGCCATCAGTGAGGGGGAAGATACGCAGTATTTT.

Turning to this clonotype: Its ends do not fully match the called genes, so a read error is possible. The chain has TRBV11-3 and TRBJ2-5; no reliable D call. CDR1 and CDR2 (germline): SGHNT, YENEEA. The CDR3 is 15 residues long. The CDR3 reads CAGSLGFPRQETQYF. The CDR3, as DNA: TGTGCCGGCAGCTTAGGGTTTCCACGTCAAGAGACCCAGTACTTC.

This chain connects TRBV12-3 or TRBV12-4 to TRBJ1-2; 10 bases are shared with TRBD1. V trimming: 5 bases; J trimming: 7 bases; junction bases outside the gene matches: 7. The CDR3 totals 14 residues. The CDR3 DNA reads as TGTGCCAGCAGTCGACCCGACAGGGGGCCTGGCTACACCTTC. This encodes CASSRPDRGPGYTF.

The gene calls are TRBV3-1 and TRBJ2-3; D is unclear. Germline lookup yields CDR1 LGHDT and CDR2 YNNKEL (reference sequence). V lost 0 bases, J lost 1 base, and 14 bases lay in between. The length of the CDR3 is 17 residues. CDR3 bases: TGTGCCAGCAGCCAAGATAAACCCAACGTAGGCACAGATACGCAGTATTTT. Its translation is CASSQDKPNVGTDTQYF.

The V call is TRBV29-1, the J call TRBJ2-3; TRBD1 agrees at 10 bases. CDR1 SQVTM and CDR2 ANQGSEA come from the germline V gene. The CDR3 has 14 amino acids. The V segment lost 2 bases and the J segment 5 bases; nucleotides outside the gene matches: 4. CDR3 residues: CSVEPGQGIDTQYF. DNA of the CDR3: TGCAGCGTTGAACCGGGACAGGGGATAGATACGCAGTATTTT.

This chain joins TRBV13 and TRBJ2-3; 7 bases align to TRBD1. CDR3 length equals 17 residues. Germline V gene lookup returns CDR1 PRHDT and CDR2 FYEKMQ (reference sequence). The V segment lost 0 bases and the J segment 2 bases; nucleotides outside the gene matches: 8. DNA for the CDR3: TGTGCCAGCAGCTTAGGAACGGGACAGACCTTCACAGATACGCAGTATTTT. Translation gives CASSLGTGQTFTDTQYF.

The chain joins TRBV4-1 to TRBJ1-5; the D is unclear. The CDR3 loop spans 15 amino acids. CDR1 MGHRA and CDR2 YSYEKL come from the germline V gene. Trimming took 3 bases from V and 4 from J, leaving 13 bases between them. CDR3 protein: CASSQVLGLNQPQHF. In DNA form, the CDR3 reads TGCGCCAGCAGCCAGGTGTTAGGGTTGAATCAGCCCCAGCATTTT.

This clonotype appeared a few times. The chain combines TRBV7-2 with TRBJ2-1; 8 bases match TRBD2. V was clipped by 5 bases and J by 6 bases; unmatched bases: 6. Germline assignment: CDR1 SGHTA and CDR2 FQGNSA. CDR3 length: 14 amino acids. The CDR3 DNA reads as TGTGCCAGCAGCCGCGGGGGGTCTACCAATGAGCAGTTCTTC. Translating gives CASSRGGSTNEQFF.

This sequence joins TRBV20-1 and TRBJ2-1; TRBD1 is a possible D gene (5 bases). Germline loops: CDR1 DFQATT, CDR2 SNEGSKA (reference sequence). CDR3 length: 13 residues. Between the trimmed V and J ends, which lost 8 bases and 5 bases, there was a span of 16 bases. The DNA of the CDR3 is TGCAGTCCGATCAGGGAAGTTAACAATGAGCAGTTCTTC. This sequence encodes CSPIREVNNEQFF.

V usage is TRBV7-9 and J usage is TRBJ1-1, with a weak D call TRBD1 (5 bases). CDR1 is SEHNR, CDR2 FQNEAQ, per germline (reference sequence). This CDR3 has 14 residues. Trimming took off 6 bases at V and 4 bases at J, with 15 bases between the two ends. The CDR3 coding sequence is TGTGCCAGCAGTCGTTCAGGGCAGGGCACTGAAGCTTTCTTT. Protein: CASSRSGQGTEAFF. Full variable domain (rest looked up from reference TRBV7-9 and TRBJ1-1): DTGVSQNPRHKITKRGQNVTFRCDPISEHNRLYWYRQTLGQGPEFLTYFQNEAQLEKSRLLSDRFSAERPKGSFSTLEIQRTEQGDSAMYLCASSRSGQGTEAFFGQGTRLTVV.

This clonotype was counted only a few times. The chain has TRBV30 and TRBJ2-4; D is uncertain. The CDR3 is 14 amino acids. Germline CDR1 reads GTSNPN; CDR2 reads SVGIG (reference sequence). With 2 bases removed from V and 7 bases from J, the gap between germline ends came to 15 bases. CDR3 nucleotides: TGTGCCTGGAGTTTTCCTATAGGACGGAACATTCAGTACTTC. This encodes CAWSFPIGRNIQYF. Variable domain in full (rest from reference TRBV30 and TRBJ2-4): SQTIHQWPATLVQPVGSPLSLECTVEGTSNPNLYWYRQAAGRGLQLLFYSVGIGQISSEVPQNLSASRPQDRQFILSSKKLLLSDSGFYLCAWSFPIGRNIQYFGAGTRLSVL.

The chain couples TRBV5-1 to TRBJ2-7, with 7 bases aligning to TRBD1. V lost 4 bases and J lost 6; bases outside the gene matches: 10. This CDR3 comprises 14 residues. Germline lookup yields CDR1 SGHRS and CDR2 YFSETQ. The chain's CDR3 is CASSQTQGRGEQYF. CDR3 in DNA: TGCGCCAGCAGCCAGACACAGGGGCGAGGCGAGCAGTACTTC.

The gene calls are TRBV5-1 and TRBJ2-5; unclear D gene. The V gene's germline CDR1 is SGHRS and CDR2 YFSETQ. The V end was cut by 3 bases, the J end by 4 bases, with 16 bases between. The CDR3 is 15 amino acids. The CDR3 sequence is CASSWRRDPGETQYF. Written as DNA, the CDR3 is TGCGCCAGCAGCTGGCGAAGAGATCCAGGAGAGACCCAGTACTTC.

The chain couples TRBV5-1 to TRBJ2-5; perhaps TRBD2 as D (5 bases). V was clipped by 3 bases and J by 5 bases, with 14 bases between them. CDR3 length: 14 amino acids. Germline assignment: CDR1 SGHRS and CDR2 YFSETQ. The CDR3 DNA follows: TGCGCCAGCAGCTGGGTGGGCGGGTCGGAGACCCAGTACTTC. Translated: CASSWVGGSETQYF. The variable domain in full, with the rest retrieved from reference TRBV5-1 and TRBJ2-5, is KAGVTQTPRYLIKTRGQQVTLSCSPISGHRSVSWYQQTPGQGLQFLFEYFSETQRNKGNFPGRFSGRQFSNSRSEMNVSTLELGDSALYLCASSWVGGSETQYFGPGTRLLVL.

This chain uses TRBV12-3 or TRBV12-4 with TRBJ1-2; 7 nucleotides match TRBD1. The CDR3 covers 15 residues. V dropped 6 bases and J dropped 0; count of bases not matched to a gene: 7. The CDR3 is CASSYTGVANYGYTF. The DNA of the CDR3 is TGTGCCAGCAGCTACACAGGGGTAGCTAACTATGGCTACACCTTC.

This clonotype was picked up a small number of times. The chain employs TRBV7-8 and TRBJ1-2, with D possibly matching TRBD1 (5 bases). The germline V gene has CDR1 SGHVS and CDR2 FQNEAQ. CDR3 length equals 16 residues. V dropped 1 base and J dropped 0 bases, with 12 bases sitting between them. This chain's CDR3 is CASSLESGGANYGYTF. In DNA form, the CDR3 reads TGTGCCAGCAGCTTAGAGTCAGGAGGGGCTAACTATGGCTACACCTTC.

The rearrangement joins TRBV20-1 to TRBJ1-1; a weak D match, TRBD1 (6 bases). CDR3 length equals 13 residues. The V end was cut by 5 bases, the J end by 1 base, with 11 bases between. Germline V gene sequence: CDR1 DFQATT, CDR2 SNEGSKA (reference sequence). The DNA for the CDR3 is TGCAGTGCTCTTAAGACAGGGAACACTGAAGCTTTCTTT. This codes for CSALKTGNTEAFF.

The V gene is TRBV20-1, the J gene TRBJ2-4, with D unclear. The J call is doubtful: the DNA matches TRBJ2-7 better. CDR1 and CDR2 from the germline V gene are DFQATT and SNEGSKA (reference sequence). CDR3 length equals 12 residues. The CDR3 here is CSVILREYEQYF. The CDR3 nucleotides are TGCAGTGTAATCCTGAGAGAGTACGAGCAGTACTTC.

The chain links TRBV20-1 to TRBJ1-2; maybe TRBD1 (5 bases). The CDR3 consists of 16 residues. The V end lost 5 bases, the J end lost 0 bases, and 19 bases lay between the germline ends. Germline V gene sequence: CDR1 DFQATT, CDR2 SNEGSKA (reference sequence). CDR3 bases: TGCAGTGCTTCCCCGATTACAGGAAGATCTAACTATGGCTACACCTTC. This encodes CSASPITGRSNYGYTF.

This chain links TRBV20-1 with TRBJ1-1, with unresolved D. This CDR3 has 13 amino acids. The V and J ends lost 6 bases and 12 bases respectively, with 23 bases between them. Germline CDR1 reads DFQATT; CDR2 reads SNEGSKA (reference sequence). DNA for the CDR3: TGCAGTGCAAAACCGAGGGCAGATTTGAAGACTTTCTTT. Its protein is CSAKPRADLKTFF.

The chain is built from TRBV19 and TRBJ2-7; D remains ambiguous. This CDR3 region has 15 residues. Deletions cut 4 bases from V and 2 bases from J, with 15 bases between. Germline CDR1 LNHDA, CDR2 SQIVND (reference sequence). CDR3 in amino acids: CASSNYSRRPYEQYF. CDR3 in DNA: TGTGCCAGTAGTAATTATAGTCGCCGTCCCTACGAGCAGTACTTC.

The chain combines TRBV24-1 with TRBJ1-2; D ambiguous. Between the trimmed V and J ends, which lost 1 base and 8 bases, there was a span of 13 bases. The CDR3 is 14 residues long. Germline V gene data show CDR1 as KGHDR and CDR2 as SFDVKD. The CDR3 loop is CATSDFHDTRGYTF. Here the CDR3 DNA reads TGTGCCACCAGTGATTTCCACGATACTCGAGGCTACACCTTC.

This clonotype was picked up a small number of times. In nucleotides, the CDR3 is TGTGCCAGCAGTCCGGAGGTATATGGCTACACCTTC. Residues: CASSPEVYGYTF. The genes are TRBV6-6 and TRBJ1-2; D is unclear. CDR1 and CDR2 from the germline V gene are MNHNY and SVGAGI (reference sequence). The V gene lost 5 bases and the J gene lost 5 bases, with 9 bases spanning the gap. This CDR3 is 12 amino acids long.